This T cell receptor (beta chain) was sequenced for a study of T-cell reconstitution after alpha-beta-depleted transplantation in children. Preparation of the TCRbeta library used unique molecular identifiers. TCRdb re-called the PCR reads with MiXCR, one entry per CDR3 protein. This sample has some 840,000 distinct CDR3 sequences, with 16% found just once. The study, taken as a whole, reports: Newly made T cells mostly supplied T-cell counts and diversity one year after transplant. Alpha-beta T cells about two months after transplant reportedly derived from several hundred expanded graft clones.

CDR3 size: 15 residues. Germline V gives CDR1 SGHDT, CDR2 YYEEEE. V was pared by 4 bases and J by 9 bases, with 7 bases of the junction left unmatched. This clonotype was observed at least ten times. What it recognizes is unknown. The chain recombines TRBV5-6 with TRBJ2-1; 13 bases match TRBD2. This sequence originates from a male patient between 5 and 17 years old who had a stem cell transplant for acute lymphoblastic leukemia, so the T cells may come from the graft donor. This specimen was PBMCs, mostly from graft donor cells, taken 360 days after TCRalphabeta/CD19-depleted stem cell transplant. CDR3 loop: CASSPGLAGAIEQFF. The CDR3 DNA follows: TGTGCCAGCAGCCCAGGACTAGCGGGAGCAATTGAGCAGTTCTTC. Supplemented by reference TRBV5-6 and TRBJ2-1, the full variable domain reads DAGVTQSPTHLIKTRGQQVTLRCSPKSGHDTVSWYQQALGQGPQFIFQYYEEEERQRGNFPDRFSGHQFPNYSSELNVNALLLGDSALYLCASSPGLAGAIEQFFGPGTRLTVL.